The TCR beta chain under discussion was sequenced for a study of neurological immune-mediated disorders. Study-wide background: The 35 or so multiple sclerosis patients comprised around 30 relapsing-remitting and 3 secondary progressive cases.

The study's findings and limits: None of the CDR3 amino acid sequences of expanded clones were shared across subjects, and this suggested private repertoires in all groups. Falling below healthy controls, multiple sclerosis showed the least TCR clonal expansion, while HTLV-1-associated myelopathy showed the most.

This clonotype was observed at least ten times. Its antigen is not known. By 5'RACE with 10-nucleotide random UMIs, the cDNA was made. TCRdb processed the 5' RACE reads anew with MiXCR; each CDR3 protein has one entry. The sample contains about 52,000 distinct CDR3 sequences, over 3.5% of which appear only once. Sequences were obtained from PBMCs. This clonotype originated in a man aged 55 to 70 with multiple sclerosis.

This CDR3 is CAISASGQYNSPLHF. The CDR3 DNA sequence: TGTGCCATCAGCGCATCGGGACAGTATAATTCACCCCTCCACTTT. The chain carries TRBV10-3 and TRBJ1-6; 7 bases line up with TRBD1. Trimming removed 6 bases from V and 4 bases from J; junction bases left unmatched: 6. Germline loops: CDR1 ENHRY, CDR2 SYGVKD. The CDR3 is 15 residues long.